The 18 T cell receptor beta chains given below trace back to one sample, sequenced in a study of blood T cells in healthy people across ages. Together with a sample-barcoded 5' primer, a J-beta primer mix was included in a second PCR lasting roughly 6 to 12 cycles. One entry per CDR3 protein, called by TCRdb with MiXCR from the 5' RACE reads. The sample lists 1.5 million to 2 million distinct CDR3 sequences; roughly 32% were seen once. Material for sequencing was blood. All receptors derive from a woman aged 25 to 45 in good health.

This clonotype was recorded a few times. The CDR3 sequence: CASSQWTGDEQYF. CDR3 in DNA: TGTGCCAGCAGCCAGTGGACAGGGGACGAGCAGTACTTC. The chain is built from TRBV5-4 and TRBJ2-7; 9 nucleotides align to TRBD1. V was clipped by 4 bases and J by 5 bases; unmatched bases: 4. CDR1 is SGHNT, CDR2 YYREEE, per germline (reference sequence). CDR3 length: 13 residues. Drawing the rest from reference TRBV5-4 and TRBJ2-7, the complete variable domain is ETGVTQSPTHLIKTRGQQVTLRCSSQSGHNTVSWYQQALGQGPQFIFQYYREEENGRGNFPPRFSGLQFPNYSSELNVNALELDDSALYLCASSQWTGDEQYFGPGTRLTVT.

This clonotype has a handful of counts. The chain couples TRBV6-1 to TRBJ2-1, with TRBD2 matching 14 bases. CDR3 size: 17 residues. CDR1 and CDR2 from the germline V gene are MNHNS and SASEGT. After removal of 6 bases from V and 0 bases from J, the junction contained 4 bases not matched to a gene. CDR3 nucleotide sequence: TGTGCCAGCAGCCGGACTAGCGGGGGGACCTCCTACAATGAGCAGTTCTTC. Protein: CASSRTSGGTSYNEQFF.

This clonotype was seen at least ten times. The chain uses TRBV29-1 and TRBJ2-1; 14 bases match TRBD2. This CDR3 is 15 amino acids long. The germline V gene has CDR1 SQVTM and CDR2 ANQGSEA. J gave up 7 bases and V 4 bases, and 6 bases lay outside the gene matches. This chain's CDR3 is CSVAGGTSGGNEQFF. The CDR3 DNA sequence: TGCAGCGTTGCTGGCGGGACTAGCGGGGGAAATGAGCAGTTCTTC.

This clonotype occurred a few times. The rearrangement joins TRBV12-3 or TRBV12-4 to TRBJ1-2; weak D call: TRBD1 (5 bases). The CDR3 totals 12 residues. Between the trimmed V and J ends, which lost 6 bases and 8 bases, there was a span of 13 bases. The CDR3 nucleotides read TGTGCCAGCAGATCCGCTGGGGACGGCTACACCTTC. Protein product: CASRSAGDGYTF.

This chain uses TRBV7-9 with TRBJ2-6, with TRBD1 as a possible D gene (6 bases). Per germline, CDR1 SEHNR and CDR2 FQNEAQ (reference sequence). Trimming removed 4 bases at V and 2 bases at J, with 12 bases between. The CDR3 spans 16 residues. In DNA, the CDR3 is TGTGCCAGCAGCTCTACAGGGCCGCCTGGGGCCAACGTCCTGACTTTC. Residues: CASSSTGPPGANVLTF. Variable domain in full (rest from reference TRBV7-9 and TRBJ2-6): DTGVSQNPRHKITKRGQNVTFRCDPISEHNRLYWYRQTLGQGPEFLTYFQNEAQLEKSRLLSDRFSAERPKGSFSTLEIQRTEQGDSAMYLCASSSTGPPGANVLTFGAGSRLTVL.

This clonotype was seen a few times. This chain's CDR3 is CASSLDVKGLNTEAFF. The CDR3, as DNA: TGCGCCAGCAGCTTGGATGTAAAAGGGTTGAACACTGAAGCTTTCTTT. J is TRBJ1-1 and V is TRBV5-1; no clear D. Germline V gene data show CDR1 as SGHRS and CDR2 as YFSETQ. The V end lost 0 bases, the J end lost 0 bases, and 12 bases lay between the germline ends. CDR3 length: 16 amino acids.

The gene calls are TRBV19 and TRBJ1-1; the D gene is possibly TRBD1 (5 bases). The CDR3 has 17 residues. V was trimmed by 5 bases and J by 4 bases, leaving 23 bases between them. CDR1 and CDR2 from the germline V gene are LNHDA and SQIVND (reference sequence). The CDR3 coding sequence is TGTGCCAGTAGTCTCCCGCCTACGGGGGGACTCGTCACTGAAGCTTTCTTT. This encodes CASSLPPTGGLVTEAFF. The complete variable domain, with remaining parts taken from reference TRBV19 and TRBJ1-1, reads DGGITQSPKYLFRKEGQNVTLSCEQNLNHDAMYWYRQDPGQGLRLIYYSQIVNDFQKGDIAEGYSVSREKKESFPLTVTSAQKNPTAFYLCASSLPPTGGLVTEAFFGQGTRLTVV.

This clonotype appeared a few times. The chain couples TRBV18 to TRBJ2-5; D gene ambiguous. V dropped 3 bases and J dropped 0 bases, with 8 bases sitting between them. Germline values: CDR1 KGHSH, CDR2 LQKENI. The CDR3 is 14 residues long. The CDR3 here is CASSPVGDQETQYF. The CDR3 DNA reads as TGTGCCAGCTCACCGGTTGGGGACCAAGAGACCCAGTACTTC.

This clonotype was counted many times. The chain has TRBV9 and TRBJ2-3; 7 bases line up with TRBD1. Germline values: CDR1 SGDLS, CDR2 YYNGEE. The CDR3 totals 15 residues. Trimming at V came to 0 bases and at J to 2 bases, leaving 3 bases not matched to a gene. The CDR3 protein is CASSVAGGPTDTQYF. In DNA, the CDR3 is TGTGCCAGCAGCGTAGCAGGGGGACCCACAGATACGCAGTATTTT.

This clonotype was counted between two and nine times. V gene TRBV6-1 combines with J gene TRBJ1-5; D possibly corresponds to TRBD1 (5 bases). CDR3 length equals 14 residues. V was clipped by 2 bases and J by 4 bases, with 9 bases between them. In germline, CDR1 is MNHNS, CDR2 SASEGT. For the CDR3, the DNA is TGTGCCAGCAGTGAAAGAGGGGTTAATCAGCCCCAGCATTTT. Translated: CASSERGVNQPQHF.

This chain links TRBV2 with TRBJ2-2; the match to TRBD2 covers 10 bases. Germline V CDR1 and CDR2: SNHLY, FYNNEI. V shed 7 bases, J shed 6 bases, and the junction held 8 bases outside the gene matches. The CDR3 loop spans 15 amino acids. The CDR3 here is CASTQRTSGSGELFF. In DNA, the CDR3 is TGTGCCAGCACACAGCGGACTAGCGGATCCGGGGAGCTGTTTTTT.

This clonotype was seen a handful of times. CDR3 sequence (DNA): TGTGCCAGCAGCTTGGCTAGCGGGGGGACTGAGCAGTTCTTC. Its protein is CASSLASGGTEQFF. The chain recombines TRBV7-2 with TRBJ2-1; 11 nucleotides agree with TRBD2. The CDR3 extends over 14 amino acids. Germline lookup yields CDR1 SGHTA and CDR2 FQGNSA. V gave up 3 bases and J gave up 9 bases; unmatched junction bases: 4.

Concerning this clonotype itself: Compared with germline, one end of the junction differs, possibly owing to a read error. The chain uses TRBV7-2 and TRBJ2-3, with D unresolved. This CDR3 has 16 amino acids. Germline CDR1 reads SGHTA; CDR2 reads FQGNSA. CDR3: CVSSFSLSRSTDTQYF. The CDR3 nucleotides read TGTGTCAGCAGCTTTTCCCTTAGCAGAAGCACAGATACGCAGTATTTT.

The genes are TRBV11-2 and TRBJ2-2; no definite D call. V was shortened by 1 base and J by 3 bases, with 12 bases between the two germline ends. Germline CDR1 is SGHAT and CDR2 is FQNNGV. CDR3 size: 16 residues. The CDR3 bases are TGTGCCAGCAGCTTAGGATCTCGAGTAGACACCGGGGAGCTGTTTTTT. The encoded protein is CASSLGSRVDTGELFF.

The sample holds many counts of this clonotype. The rearrangement uses TRBV5-1 and TRBJ2-6, with 8 positions matching TRBD2. Germline loops: CDR1 SGHRS, CDR2 YFSETQ. The CDR3 runs 16 residues. Trimming at V came to 5 bases and at J to 2 bases, leaving 6 bases not matched to a gene. CDR3 DNA sequence: TGCGCCAGCAGTTCGGGAGGGCTGACTGGGGCCAACGTCCTGACTTTC. Translated: CASSSGGLTGANVLTF.

In its sample, this clonotype was seen a few times. This chain uses TRBV20-1 with TRBJ2-7; TRBD1 might be the D (6 bases). The CDR3 contains 14 residues. V gave up 1 base and J gave up 5 bases, with 15 bases separating them. Germline V lookup: CDR1 DFQATT, CDR2 SNEGSKA (reference sequence). The CDR3 here is CSARGEGRGHEQYF. The DNA for the CDR3 is TGCAGTGCTAGAGGAGAGGGCAGGGGCCACGAGCAGTACTTC.

This clonotype was found many times. This chain links TRBV28 with TRBJ1-4; D is uncertain. V lost 6 bases and J 5 bases, leaving 16 bases between the germline ends. The CDR3 contains 15 residues. Germline values: CDR1 MDHEN, CDR2 SYDVKM. The CDR3 protein is CASSLTVVGNEKLFF. CDR3 coding DNA: TGTGCCAGCAGCCTAACCGTAGTGGGCAATGAAAAACTGTTTTTT.

The chain links TRBV15 to TRBJ2-5; a weak D match, TRBD2 (6 bases). The J call may be mistaken, given a closer DNA end match to TRBJ2-7. Germline V gene data show CDR1 as LNHNV and CDR2 as YYDKDF (reference sequence). This CDR3 has 13 residues. CDR3 coding DNA: TGTGCCACTGGGGGGACCTCTCGAGGCGAGCAGTACTTC. Residues: CATGGTSRGEQYF.